A single sample gave rise to the 14 T cell receptor beta chains below, sequenced in a study of blood T cell repertoires in COVID-19. Assay used: immunoSEQ multiplex PCR; TCRdb lists only in-frame clones, some missing. Of over 200,000 clones listed, over 65% are singletons. Sample: peripheral blood. Receptors originate from a woman in her sixties or seventies with active or convalescent COVID-19.

V and J are TRBV7-9 and TRBJ2-2; D may be TRBD2 (6 bases). The CDR3 sequence is 16 residues long. Germline V gene data show CDR1 as SEHNR and CDR2 as FQNEAQ (reference sequence). V dropped 4 bases and J dropped 3 bases, with 15 bases sitting between them. In DNA form, the CDR3 reads TGTGCCAGCAGCTCCCGGTCGGCGGGATACACCGGGGAGCTGTTTTTT. This encodes CASSSRSAGYTGELFF.

V usage is TRBV15 and J usage is TRBJ1-2; 8 nucleotides match TRBD1. CDR3 size: 20 residues. J was trimmed by 1 base and V by 3 bases; bases with no gene match: 19. Germline-derived CDR1 and CDR2 are LNHNV and YYDKDF (reference sequence). DNA of the CDR3: TGTGCCACCAGCAGCCTGGGGACAGGTATTTCGTCCGGCCATAACTATGGCTACACCTTC. Its translation is CATSSLGTGISSGHNYGYTF.

This clone appeared once. The rearrangement joins TRBV19 to TRBJ2-5, with D possibly being TRBD1 (6 bases). Germline V lookup: CDR1 LNHDA, CDR2 SQIVND (reference sequence). The CDR3 sequence is 14 residues long. The V end was cut by 6 bases, the J end by 1 base, with 12 bases between. CDR3 region: CASSLQGPQETQYF. As DNA, the CDR3 is TGTGCCAGTAGCCTACAGGGCCCCCAAGAGACCCAGTACTTC.

The chain recombines TRBV19 with TRBJ1-3; D is undetermined. Trimming stripped 3 bases from V and 0 bases from J, with 9 bases between. The V gene's germline CDR1 is LNHDA and CDR2 SQIVND (reference sequence). The CDR3 spans 15 residues. For the CDR3, the DNA is TGTGCCAGTAGTATTATGACACTCTCTGGAAACACCATATATTTT. Translating it yields CASSIMTLSGNTIYF.

This clone was seen more than once but under ten times. The chain recombines TRBV2 with TRBJ2-2; 7 nucleotides align to TRBD2. The germline CDR1 and CDR2 sequences are SNHLY and FYNNEI. V was clipped by 2 bases and J by 5 bases; unmatched bases: 5. The CDR3 loop spans 15 amino acids. The CDR3 sequence is CASSERDGGTGELFF. In nucleotides, the CDR3 is TGTGCCAGCAGTGAAAGGGACGGGGGGACCGGGGAGCTGTTTTTT.

The V gene is TRBV2, the J gene TRBJ2-4; 9 positions agree with TRBD1. J lost 11 bases, V lost 11 bases, and 13 bases had no gene match. The CDR3 is made up of 13 amino acids. The germline CDR1 and CDR2 sequences are SNHLY and FYNNEI. In DNA form, the CDR3 reads TGTGCCGCAGGTCCACAGGGGGCAATTGTTCAGTACTTC. This gives the protein CAAGPQGAIVQYF.

The chain is built from TRBV5-6 and TRBJ1-6; D is perhaps TRBD1 (6 bases). The V end lost 3 bases, the J end lost 7 bases, and 20 bases lay between the germline ends. Germline V CDR1 and CDR2: SGHDT, YYEEEE. This CDR3 spans 17 amino acids. CDR3 loop: CASSWWGPGRENSPLHF. Written as DNA, the CDR3 is TGTGCCAGCAGCTGGTGGGGGCCGGGGCGGGAGAATTCACCCCTCCACTTT.

Note on this clone: Other DNA sequences of this sample code for an identical CDR3. The V gene is TRBV27, the J gene TRBJ2-7, with TRBD1 matching 8 bases. Germline V gene data show CDR1 as MNHEY and CDR2 as SMNVEV (reference sequence). V lost 3 bases, J lost 0 bases, and 1 base stayed unmatched. The CDR3 is made up of 14 amino acids. The CDR3, as DNA: TGTGCCAGCAGTTTCGGACAGGGCTCCTACGAGCAGTACTTC. Its protein product is CASSFGQGSYEQYF.

The V and J genes are TRBV7-9 and TRBJ2-3; the match to TRBD2 covers 9 bases. Germline V gene lookup returns CDR1 SEHNR and CDR2 FQNEAQ (reference sequence). CDR3 length equals 14 residues. V shed 7 bases, J shed 6 bases, and the junction held 8 bases outside the gene matches. CDR3 in DNA: TGTGCCAGCACCGTAGCGGGAGTAGCCGATACGCAGTATTTT. Residues: CASTVAGVADTQYF. The variable domain in full, completed from reference TRBV7-9 and TRBJ2-3, reads DTGVSQNPRHKITKRGQNVTFRCDPISEHNRLYWYRQTLGQGPEFLTYFQNEAQLEKSRLLSDRFSAERPKGSFSTLEIQRTEQGDSAMYLCASTVAGVADTQYFGPGTRLTVL.

J is TRBJ1-4 and V is TRBV5-4; TRBD1 matches 8 bases. J lost 8 bases, V lost 4 bases, and 10 bases had no gene match. CDR3 length: 15 amino acids. CDR1 is SGHNT and CDR2 is YYREEE in the germline V gene (reference sequence). This CDR3 reads CASSTGQGGREKLFF. The CDR3 bases are TGTGCCAGCAGCACCGGACAGGGCGGGCGGGAAAAACTGTTTTTT.

This clone is a singleton in its sample. The chain carries TRBV29-1 and TRBJ2-7; 8 nucleotides align to TRBD2. After removal of 7 bases from V and 1 base from J, the junction contained 9 bases not matched to a gene. This CDR3 comprises 14 residues. The germline gives CDR1 SQVTM, CDR2 ANQGSEA. CDR3 nucleotides: TGCAGCGCGGGAGGGGGGGCAGATTCCTACGAGCAGTACTTC. Translation gives CSAGGGADSYEQYF.

V and J are TRBV5-6 and TRBJ1-5; the D is unclear. Germline CDR1 reads SGHDT; CDR2 reads YYEEEE. The CDR3 length is 14 residues. Trimming cost V 1 base and J 5 bases, with 10 bases left between them. CDR3 residues: CASSLRGGHQPQHF. In nucleotides, the CDR3 is TGTGCCAGCAGCTTGCGGGGAGGTCATCAGCCCCAGCATTTT.

This clone occurred a few times. The rearrangement joins TRBV4-1 to TRBJ2-7, with 9 bases identical to TRBD1. The CDR3 is 17 amino acids. V gave up 3 bases and J gave up 4 bases; unmatched junction bases: 13. From germline, CDR1 is MGHRA and CDR2 YSYEKL. CDR3 sequence: CASSQAPRDRAEYEQYF. CDR3 DNA: TGCGCCAGCAGCCAGGCCCCCCGGGACAGGGCTGAATACGAGCAGTACTTC.

The V gene is TRBV3-1 (or the pseudogene TRBV3-2), the J gene TRBJ2-3; 8 bases match TRBD2. The CDR3 is 17 residues long. Germline V gives CDR1 LGHDT, CDR2 YNNKEL (reference sequence). Germline trimming cut 1 base from V and 0 bases from J; bases unmatched to any gene: 6. The CDR3 region is CASSQVSSSGSTDTQYF. The DNA for the CDR3 is TGTGCCAGCAGCCAAGTGTCGTCTAGCGGGAGCACAGATACGCAGTATTTT.